Reported below is one TCR beta chain. The source of the sample is a study of blood T cell repertoires in COVID-19. At the level of the study: Specimens from acute and convalescent COVID-19 originated in the United States, Italy and Spain.

In the source study's methods: The assay estimated nucleated cells by amplifying reference gene primers. Some clones are missing from TCRdb's copy, which holds only in-frame ones; the method was immunoSEQ multiplex PCR. D and trimming were read from the DNA, whereas the V and J calls and clone size are those reported in that table. The sample records a few hundred thousand clones, just over 85% being singletons. The CDR3 spans 14 residues. Losses at the gene ends were 3 bases for V and 4 bases for J; bases not matched to a gene: 4. Germline V CDR1 and CDR2: LGHNA, YSLEER. J is TRBJ1-1 and V is TRBV4-3; 8 nucleotides align to TRBD1. Sequenced: peripheral blood. The receptor comes from a woman in her thirties with active or convalescent COVID-19. This chain's CDR3 is CASSHSTGGTEAFF. The CDR3 region has the DNA TGCGCCAGCAGCCATTCTACAGGGGGCACTGAAGCTTTCTTT.